This T cell receptor beta chain stems from a study of cytomegalovirus exposure and HLA in healthy donors. The PCR employed 60 Vbeta primers together with 13 Jbeta primers. Profiling relied on immunoSEQ multiplex PCR, and the TCRdb table lists in-frame clones only, not all of them. The sample lists some 200,000 clones; 60% to 80% were seen once. General observations from the study: The study carried out a later analysis of TCR beta sequences. It associated around 17,000 of them with specific HLA alleles at a false discovery rate of 0.05.

On this clone: Its cognate antigen is unknown.

Germline V gives CDR1 MRHNA, CDR2 SNTAGT. V was pared by 6 bases and J by 8 bases, with 14 bases between. This CDR3 contains 14 residues. The material sequenced was PBMCs. The receptor was derived from a female donor in good health and CMV-seronegative. The chain joins TRBV6-4 to TRBJ1-6; possible D gene TRBD1, 5 bases. The CDR3 loop is CASRRDLGDSPLHF. CDR3 coding DNA: TGTGCCAGCAGGAGGGACTTGGGGGATTCACCCCTCCACTTT.